This T cell receptor (beta chain) was captured by sequencing in a study of neurological immune-mediated disorders. Each sequencing run yielded over 170 million TCR-beta sequences from 15-18 subjects. MiXCR, applied by TCRdb to the 5' RACE reads, yields one record per CDR3 protein. This sample has 65,000 to 85,000 distinct CDR3 sequences; 3% to 4% occur once, and the top ten carry about 5%. This clonotype appeared many times. Its antigen is unidentified. Overall study results and limits: The repertoires of 18 of 34 multiple sclerosis patients fell into one related-CDR3 cluster (a possible signature) under phylogenetic grouping. Private repertoires in all groups were suggested by the absence of shared CDR3 amino acid sequences among expanded clones across subjects.

The sequencing input was PBMCs. The TCR was taken from a woman aged 50 to 65 with multiple sclerosis.

CDR3 bases: TGTGCCACCAGCAGAGATCTCCCGGGACAGGGCTACGAGCAGTACGTC. Its protein product is CATSRDLPGQGYEQYV. V usage is TRBV15 and J usage is TRBJ2-7, with 9 bases that match TRBD1. Germline trimming cut 0 bases from V and 3 bases from J; bases unmatched to any gene: 6. This CDR3 region has 16 residues. Germline-derived CDR1 and CDR2 are LNHNV and YYDKDF (reference sequence).